This T cell receptor (beta chain) was recovered during a study of blood T cell repertoires in COVID-19 (dated by TCRdb to the early 2020s). General notes on the study: Samples from collaborators originated in the United States, Italy and Spain and spanned both the acute and convalescent phases of COVID-19. The prospective study material was composed of cDNA or gDNA derived from T cells, B-cell-depleted T cells, or PBMCs. The dataset comprised deeply sampled blood TCRbeta repertoires from subjects exposed to, actively infected with, or recovered from COVID-19. A freely available public database, intended as a resource for researchers studying the immune response to SARS-CoV-2, is where the repertoires were released. Samples were obtained from the ongoing ImmuneRACE study (first 160 participants) and from 1,000 to 1,500 subjects provided by 6 global collaborators. Sample metadata almost always included a de-identified subject ID, COVID-19 status, age in years and sex. HLA class I and class II types, where available, came from metadata supplied by the sample provider rather than from assay-based typing. Study-wide conclusions, independent of this receptor: Clinical and demographic metadata were provided uncurated, with the amount varying by source and participant.

The immunoSEQ Assay, a bias-controlled multiplex PCR, was used to amplify TCRbeta CDR3 regions from genomic DNA. Turning to the authors' computational methods: Nucleated cell counts per sample were estimated from amplification of reference gene primers within the assay. To quantify the absolute abundance of each unique TCRbeta CDR3 rearrangement, sequence reads were collapsed and filtered. For each sample, productive Simpson clonality was calculated as the square root of Simpson's diversity index over productive rearrangements. TCRdb limited this immuneACCESS table to in-frame rearrangements with V and J called. A share of clones is missing; checked studies link under half to unresolved V genes, and the rest is unexplained. V and J calls plus clone size are reproduced from that table; the DNA served to infer D and trimming. The sample profile shows about 70,000 clones; 60% to 75% of them were found once. The ten largest clones capture about 40% of the sample.

Each collaborating institution followed its own protocols to collect whole blood in K2EDTA tubes. For TCRbeta analysis, collaborator samples were shipped as frozen whole blood, as isolated PBMCs, or as DNA extracted from either sample type. Per the germline V gene, MNHEY is the CDR1 and SVGEGT is the CDR2. The CDR3 goes from the cysteine to the phenylalanine over 17 residues. The sequence is cut down to CDR3 DNA, 51 bases in frame from base 1. Trimming costs V 0 bases and J 4 bases, and their ends lie 16 bases apart. Of note for this clone: Its antigen has not been determined. Base qualities are not recorded, but no much larger clone differs from it by a single base.

What was sequenced was peripheral blood. The TCR comes from an older woman with acute or convalescent COVID-19. The chain couples TRBV6-2 or TRBV6-3 to TRBJ1-5; the D gene is perhaps TRBD1, on 6 matching bases. Here is the DNA: TGTGCCAGCAGTTACTCGACGGGTGGACAGTTAAATCAGCCCCAGCATTTT. Protein translation: CASSYSTGGQLNQPQHF.